Following are 30 T cell receptor beta chains from one sample sequenced in a study of identical twins. A single record per CDR3 protein comes from TCRdb applying MiXCR to the 5' RACE reads. Here the sample spans 450,000 or so distinct CDR3 sequences, approximately 15% being singletons. These data are also associated with another study on yellow fever vaccine responses in identical twins.

The sequenced sample consisted of CD4+ T cells sorted from blood. The source is a woman aged 18-35 years in good health.

The chain uses TRBV5-1 and TRBJ2-7; 8 nucleotides match TRBD1. There are 16 residues in the CDR3. The germline V gene has CDR1 SGHRS and CDR2 YFSETQ. After removal of 0 bases from V and 0 bases from J, the junction contained 5 bases not matched to a gene. The CDR3 nucleotides read TGCGCCAGCAGCTTGGGTGGGACAGGCAACTCCTACGAGCAGTACTTC. Residues: CASSLGGTGNSYEQYF.

This clonotype was detected only a few times. V and J are TRBV9 and TRBJ2-1, with D tentatively TRBD1 (5 bases). The CDR3 is 15 residues long. CDR1 is SGDLS, CDR2 YYNGEE, per germline. With 1 base removed from V and 1 base from J, the gap between germline ends came to 9 bases. For the CDR3, the DNA is TGTGCCAGCAGCGTAAAGGGGCAGTCCTACAATGAGCAGTTCTTC. It translates to CASSVKGQSYNEQFF.

This chain uses TRBV24-1 with TRBJ1-5; the match to TRBD1 covers 7 bases. The CDR3 is 14 residues long. V gave up 4 bases and J gave up 4 bases; unmatched junction bases: 3. Per germline, CDR1 KGHDR and CDR2 SFDVKD. The CDR3 nucleotides read TGTGCCACCAGTGAGGGCAGGGGGAATCAGCCCCAGCATTTT. It translates to CATSEGRGNQPQHF.

This chain links TRBV14 with TRBJ2-1, with 8 bases identical to TRBD1. There are 17 residues in the CDR3. Germline CDR1 SGHDN, CDR2 FVKESK. Trimming took 0 bases from V and 3 from J; bases not matched to a gene: 7. The CDR3 nucleotides are TGTGCCAGCAGCCAAGATGGCTCCGGACAGGGCTACAATGAGCAGTTCTTC. It translates to CASSQDGSGQGYNEQFF.

This clonotype was recorded many times. The chain combines TRBV12-3 or TRBV12-4 with TRBJ2-7; TRBD1 matches 8 bases. The CDR3 contains 13 residues. Germline trimming cut 10 bases from V and 2 bases from J; bases unmatched to any gene: 7. This CDR3 reads CAIKGQATYEQYF. Written as DNA, the CDR3 is TGTGCCATAAAGGGACAGGCGACCTACGAGCAGTACTTC.

CDR3 region: CAISDRGDRYEQYF. The CDR3 region has the DNA TGTGCCATCAGTGACCGGGGGGATAGGTACGAGCAGTACTTC. This rearrangement joins TRBV10-3 to TRBJ2-7; TRBD2 agrees at 7 bases. The CDR3 sequence is 14 residues long. J gave up 4 bases and V 3 bases, and 6 bases lay outside the gene matches. Germline V gives CDR1 ENHRY, CDR2 SYGVKD.

The rearrangement links TRBV7-2 to TRBJ2-5, with D maybe TRBD2 (5 bases). Looked up from germline, CDR1 is SGHTA and CDR2 is FQGNSA. The CDR3 covers 15 residues. Trimming left V 0 bases short and J 1 base short, with 9 bases between. This CDR3 is CASSLARAAQETQYF. The CDR3 nucleotides are TGTGCCAGCAGCTTAGCGAGGGCAGCCCAAGAGACCCAGTACTTC.

In this sample, this clonotype turned up once. This sequence joins TRBV15 and TRBJ2-2; 7 nucleotides agree with TRBD1. J gave up 2 bases and V 7 bases, and 7 bases lay outside the gene matches. The CDR3 contains 15 residues. Per germline, CDR1 LNHNV and CDR2 YYDKDF (reference sequence). This CDR3 reads CATKLGDRNTGELFF. As DNA, the CDR3 is TGTGCCACCAAGTTGGGGGACAGAAACACCGGGGAGCTGTTTTTT. Together with reference TRBV15 and TRBJ2-2, the CDR3 gives the full variable domain: DAMVIQNPRYQVTQFGKPVTLSCSQTLNHNVMYWYQQKSSQAPKLLFHYYDKDFNNEADTPDNFQSRRPNTSFCFLDIRSPGLGDTAMYLCATKLGDRNTGELFFGEGSRLTVL.

In its sample, this clonotype was seen a few times. The V gene is TRBV11-1, the J gene TRBJ2-5; weak D call: TRBD2 (5 bases). This CDR3 is 18 amino acids long. Germline V gene lookup returns CDR1 SGHAT and CDR2 FQDESV (reference sequence). V lost 1 base and J lost 4, with 22 bases in between. CDR3: CASSLGPTTTYPGETQYF. DNA for the CDR3: TGTGCCAGCAGCTTAGGTCCGACGACTACCTATCCAGGAGAGACCCAGTACTTC.

This clonotype was picked up a small number of times. The chain employs TRBV15 and TRBJ2-1; 8 nucleotides match TRBD2. This CDR3 spans 15 amino acids. Trimming removed 1 base from V and 9 bases from J; junction bases left unmatched: 8. The germline CDR1 and CDR2 sequences are LNHNV and YYDKDF (reference sequence). This chain's CDR3 is CATSRALAGGGEQFF. CDR3 coding DNA: TGTGCCACCAGCAGAGCCTTGGCGGGGGGCGGTGAGCAGTTCTTC.

Here the CDR3 reads CSARNPGQGKNTIYF. For the CDR3, the DNA is TGCAGTGCTAGGAATCCGGGACAGGGTAAAAACACCATATATTTT. This sequence joins TRBV20-1 and TRBJ1-3; 9 nucleotides agree with TRBD1. V lost 3 bases, J lost 6 bases, and 9 bases stayed unmatched. Germline CDR1 reads DFQATT; CDR2 reads SNEGSKA (reference sequence). CDR3 length equals 15 residues.

This rearrangement joins TRBV7-2 to TRBJ1-1, with D maybe TRBD1 (6 bases). Germline values: CDR1 SGHTA, CDR2 FQGNSA. V dropped 3 bases and J dropped 8 bases, with 16 bases sitting between them. The CDR3 loop spans 14 amino acids. The CDR3, as DNA: TGTGCCAGCAGCTTTACCCACGGGGGCAAGGAAGCTTTCTTT. It codes for CASSFTHGGKEAFF.

The chain combines TRBV15 with TRBJ2-2, with a weak D call TRBD1 (6 bases). CDR3 length: 15 residues. Trimming removed 6 bases from V and 1 base from J, with 12 bases in between. Germline-derived CDR1 and CDR2 are LNHNV and YYDKDF (reference sequence). CDR3 bases: TGTGCCACCAGACCCTTGGGACAGAACACCGGGGAGCTGTTTTTT. Translated: CATRPLGQNTGELFF.

This clonotype showed up just a few times. The genes are TRBV9 and TRBJ1-4; possibly TRBD1 for D (6 bases). V was cut by 4 bases and J by 1 base, with 20 bases left in between. Germline CDR1 SGDLS, CDR2 YYNGEE. The CDR3 totals 18 residues. CDR3 sequence: CASSRRGGASGTNEKLFF. Written as DNA, the CDR3 is TGTGCCAGCAGCCGCCGGGGGGGCGCCTCAGGAACTAATGAAAAACTGTTTTTT.

This clonotype has only a few counts. The rearrangement links TRBV5-4 to TRBJ2-7, with D tentatively TRBD2 (7 bases). The CDR3 length is 13 residues. The ends were cut back, 2 bases at V and 6 bases at J, with 12 bases in the middle. Germline V gene lookup returns CDR1 SGHNT and CDR2 YYREEE (reference sequence). This chain's CDR3 is CASSFLRGAEQYF. The CDR3 nucleotides are TGTGCCAGCAGCTTCCTCCGGGGGGCCGAGCAGTACTTC. Variable domain in full (rest from reference TRBV5-4 and TRBJ2-7): ETGVTQSPTHLIKTRGQQVTLRCSSQSGHNTVSWYQQALGQGPQFIFQYYREEENGRGNFPPRFSGLQFPNYSSELNVNALELDDSALYLCASSFLRGAEQYFGPGTRLTVT.

The rearrangement uses TRBV3-1 and TRBJ2-5; the D gene is possibly TRBD1 (6 bases). V was cut by 1 base and J by 2 bases, with 11 bases left in between. Germline CDR1 and CDR2: LGHDT and YNNKEL (reference sequence). This CDR3 has 15 amino acids. The CDR3 sequence: CASSQVHRVQETQYF. The CDR3 DNA is TGTGCCAGCAGCCAAGTGCACAGGGTTCAAGAGACCCAGTACTTC.

The chain employs TRBV3-1 and TRBJ2-1; D unclear. This CDR3 comprises 14 residues. From germline, CDR1 is LGHDT and CDR2 YNNKEL (reference sequence). With 1 base removed from V and 8 bases from J, the gap between germline ends came to 12 bases. CDR3: CASSQVSPSHEQFF. In nucleotides, the CDR3 is TGTGCCAGCAGCCAAGTATCTCCGAGCCATGAGCAGTTCTTC.

This rearrangement joins TRBV7-8 to TRBJ1-1; 9 bases are a match to TRBD1. V trimming: 3 bases; J trimming: 0 bases; junction bases outside the gene matches: 5. The CDR3 sequence is 16 residues long. Germline assignment: CDR1 SGHVS and CDR2 FQNEAQ. DNA for the CDR3: TGTGCCAGCAGCTTCGGGACAGGGACCATGAACACTGAAGCTTTCTTT. Translated: CASSFGTGTMNTEAFF. The whole variable domain, remainder taken from reference TRBV7-8 and TRBJ1-1, is GAGVSQSPRYKVAKRGQDVALRCDPISGHVSLFWYQQALGQGPEFLTYFQNEAQLDKSGLPSDRFFAERPEGSVSTLKIQRTQQEDSAVYLCASSFGTGTMNTEAFFGQGTRLTVV.

This clonotype was counted only a few times. The chain recombines TRBV3-1 with TRBJ1-1; 8 positions match TRBD1. CDR1 and CDR2 (germline): LGHDT, YNNKEL (reference sequence). This CDR3 contains 15 residues. The ends lost 4 bases at V and 3 bases at J; junction bases unmatched: 7. This CDR3 reads CASSRQTGVDTEAFF. The CDR3 DNA reads TGTGCCAGCAGCCGGCAGACAGGGGTTGACACTGAAGCTTTCTTT. Filled out from reference TRBV3-1 and TRBJ1-1, the complete variable domain reads DTAVSQTPKYLVTQMGNDKSIKCEQNLGHDTMYWYKQDSKKFLKIMFSYNNKELIINETVPNRFSPKSPDKAHLNLHINSLELGDSAVYFCASSRQTGVDTEAFFGQGTRLTVV.

This clonotype was seen more than once but under ten times. CDR3 coding DNA: TGCAGTGCCCCCACCCGGGACTACCGGCGTAATGAGCAGTTCTTC. It encodes CSAPTRDYRRNEQFF. V and J are TRBV20-1 and TRBJ2-1; 7 nucleotides line up with TRBD2. This CDR3 region has 15 residues. CDR1 DFQATT and CDR2 SNEGSKA come from the germline V gene (reference sequence). Trimming cost V 6 bases and J 7 bases; bases outside gene matches: 15.

CDR3 region: CASSPLGGGGLSSYNEQFF. The CDR3 DNA reads as TGTGCCAGCAGTCCCTTGGGCGGGGGGGGTTTAAGCTCCTACAATGAGCAGTTCTTC. This chain uses TRBV6-2 or TRBV6-3 with TRBJ2-1; TRBD2 agrees at 9 bases. Germline CDR1 is MNHEY and CDR2 is SVGEGT. The CDR3 length is 19 residues. The V gene end was trimmed by 5 bases and the J gene end by 0 bases; junction bases not matched to a gene: 14.

The chain joins TRBV27 to TRBJ1-6; D perhaps matches TRBD1 (6 bases). The CDR3 has 12 residues. From germline, CDR1 is MNHEY and CDR2 SMNVEV (reference sequence). Deletions cut 6 bases from V and 14 bases from J, with 14 bases between. The CDR3 sequence: CASSNQGLTLHF. In DNA form, the CDR3 reads TGTGCCAGCAGCAACCAGGGGTTAACCCTCCACTTT.

The chain recombines TRBV6-4 with TRBJ2-3; 9 nucleotides agree with TRBD1. Trimming took 8 bases from V and 3 from J; bases not matched to a gene: 0. CDR1 is MRHNA, CDR2 SNTAGT, per germline. The CDR3 is made up of 12 amino acids. CDR3 sequence: CASGQGTDTQYF. CDR3 sequence (DNA): TGTGCCAGCGGACAGGGGACAGATACGCAGTATTTT.

The J gene is TRBJ2-5, the V gene TRBV29-1, with D unclear. This CDR3 is 12 amino acids long. CDR1 is SQVTM, CDR2 ANQGSEA, per germline. The DNA for the CDR3 is TGCGCGATGCTTGGGGTCTCAGAGACCCAGTACTTC. The encoded protein is CAMLGVSETQYF.

In its sample, this clonotype was seen a few times. The chain is built from TRBV7-9 and TRBJ2-1; 13 bases line up with TRBD2. After removal of 5 bases from V and 7 bases from J, the junction contained 8 bases not matched to a gene. This CDR3 has 16 amino acids. CDR1 SEHNR and CDR2 FQNEAQ come from the germline V gene (reference sequence). CDR3 DNA sequence: TGTGCCAGCAGCCCCTGGACTAGCGGGAGTCGAAATGAGCAGTTCTTC. This sequence encodes CASSPWTSGSRNEQFF.

The sample holds a few counts of this clonotype. The gene calls are TRBV2 and TRBJ2-5, with D perhaps given as TRBD1 or TRBD2 (5 bases each). V lost 9 bases, J lost 10 bases, and 18 bases lay in between. Germline V lookup: CDR1 SNHLY, CDR2 FYNNEI. The CDR3 contains 12 residues. DNA for the CDR3: TGTGCCAGGGGGGAGCTCGGCAAGCGCCAGTACTTC. This codes for CARGELGKRQYF. The entire variable domain, with the rest obtained from reference TRBV2 and TRBJ2-5, is as follows: EPEVTQTPSHQVTQMGQEVILRCVPISNHLYFYWYRQILGQKVEFLVSFYNNEISEKSEIFDDQFSVERPDGSNFTLKIRSTKLEDSAMYFCARGELGKRQYFGPGTRLLVL.

This clonotype turned up a few times. This rearrangement joins TRBV19 to TRBJ2-2; TRBD1 matches 7 bases. Germline trimming cut 11 bases from V and 2 bases from J; bases unmatched to any gene: 5. From germline, CDR1 is LNHDA and CDR2 SQIVND (reference sequence). The CDR3 totals 13 residues. This CDR3 reads CAGRTGNTGELFF. DNA of the CDR3: TGTGCCGGACGGACAGGAAACACCGGGGAGCTGTTTTTT.

This clonotype has just a few counts. This chain joins TRBV3-1 and TRBJ2-6; D possibly corresponds to TRBD1 (5 bases). The CDR3 contains 16 residues. V was cut by 3 bases and J by 2 bases, with 11 bases left in between. Germline assignment: CDR1 LGHDT and CDR2 YNNKEL (reference sequence). CDR3 in amino acids: CASSHQGSAGANVLTF. The CDR3 nucleotides are TGTGCCAGCAGCCACCAGGGTTCTGCTGGGGCCAACGTCCTGACTTTC.

There are a few counts of this clonotype. The CDR3 DNA follows: TGTGCCAGCAGTTACGACGTGGGTGGTCTCGGGGAGCTGTTTTTT. This encodes CASSYDVGGLGELFF. The genes are TRBV6-5 and TRBJ2-2; D gene uncertain. The CDR3 spans 15 residues. Germline V gene sequence: CDR1 MNHEY, CDR2 SVGAGI. The V end lost 2 bases, the J end lost 7 bases, and 14 bases lay between the germline ends.

This clonotype was detected many times. The chain joins TRBV4-2 to TRBJ2-5, with a possible D match to TRBD1 (5 bases). CDR3 length: 15 residues. The V end was cut by 2 bases, the J end by 5 bases, with 15 bases between. Germline CDR1 reads LGHNA; CDR2 reads YNFKEQ. The CDR3 sequence is CASSQSTAGQETQYF. The CDR3 nucleotides are TGTGCCAGCAGCCAATCAACGGCAGGGCAGGAGACCCAGTACTTC.